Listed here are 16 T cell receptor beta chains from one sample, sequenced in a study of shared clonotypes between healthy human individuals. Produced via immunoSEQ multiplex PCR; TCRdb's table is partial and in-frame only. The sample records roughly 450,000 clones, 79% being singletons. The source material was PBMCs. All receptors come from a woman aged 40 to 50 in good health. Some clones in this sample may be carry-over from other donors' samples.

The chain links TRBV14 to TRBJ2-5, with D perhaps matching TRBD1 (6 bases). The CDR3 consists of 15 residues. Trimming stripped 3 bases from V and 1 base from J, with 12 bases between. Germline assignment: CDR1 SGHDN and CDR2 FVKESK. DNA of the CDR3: TGTGCCAGCAGCCAGTGGACAGTCCCCCAAGAGACCCAGTACTTC. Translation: CASSQWTVPQETQYF.

The chain's CDR3 is CASSITANTEAFF. For the CDR3, the DNA is TGTGCCAGCAGTATAACAGCGAACACTGAAGCTTTCTTT. V usage is TRBV6-6 and J usage is TRBJ1-1, with D unclear. Germline values: CDR1 MNHNY, CDR2 SVGAGI (reference sequence). Trimming took off 5 bases at V and 1 base at J, with 8 bases between the two ends. The CDR3 is 13 amino acids.

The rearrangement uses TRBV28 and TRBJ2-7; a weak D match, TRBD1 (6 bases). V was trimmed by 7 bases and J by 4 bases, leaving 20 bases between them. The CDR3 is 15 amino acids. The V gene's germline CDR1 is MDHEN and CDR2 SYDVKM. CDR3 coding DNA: TGTGCCAGCACCAGCCCAGGGGCTCCAACATACGAGCAGTACTTC. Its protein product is CASTSPGAPTYEQYF.

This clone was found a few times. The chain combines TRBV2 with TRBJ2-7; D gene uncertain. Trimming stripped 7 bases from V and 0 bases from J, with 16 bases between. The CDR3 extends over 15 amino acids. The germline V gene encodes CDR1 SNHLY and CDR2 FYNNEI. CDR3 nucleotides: TGTGCCAGCAAGTTAGAGCCGGAGAGCTCCTACGAGCAGTACTTC. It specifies CASKLEPESSYEQYF.

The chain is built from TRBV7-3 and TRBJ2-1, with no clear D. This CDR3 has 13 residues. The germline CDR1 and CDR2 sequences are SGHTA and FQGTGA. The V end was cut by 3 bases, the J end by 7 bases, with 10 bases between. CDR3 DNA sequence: TGTGCCAGCAGCTTTTCAGGTGCTAATGAGCAGTTCTTC. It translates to CASSFSGANEQFF.

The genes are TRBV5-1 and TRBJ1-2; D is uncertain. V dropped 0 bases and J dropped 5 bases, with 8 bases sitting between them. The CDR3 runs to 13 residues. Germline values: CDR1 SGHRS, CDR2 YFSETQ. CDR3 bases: TGCGCCAGCAGCTTGGGGACCCGGTATGGCTACACCTTC. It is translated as CASSLGTRYGYTF. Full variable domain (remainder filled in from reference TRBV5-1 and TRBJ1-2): KAGVTQTPRYLIKTRGQQVTLSCSPISGHRSVSWYQQTPGQGLQFLFEYFSETQRNKGNFPGRFSGRQFSNSRSEMNVSTLELGDSALYLCASSLGTRYGYTFGSGTRLTVV.

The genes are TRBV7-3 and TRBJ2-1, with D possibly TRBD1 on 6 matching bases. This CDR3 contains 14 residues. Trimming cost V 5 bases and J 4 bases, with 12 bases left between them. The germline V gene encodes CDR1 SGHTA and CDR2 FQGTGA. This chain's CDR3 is CASSTRDKYNEQFF. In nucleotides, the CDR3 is TGTGCCAGCAGCACCCGGGACAAGTACAATGAGCAGTTCTTC.

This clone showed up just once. The CDR3, as DNA: TGCGCCAGCAGCTTGGCCGGGACTAGCGTCCATGAGCAGTTCTTC. It is translated as CASSLAGTSVHEQFF. The chain uses TRBV5-1 and TRBJ2-1; TRBD2 aligns across 10 bases. This CDR3 is built from 15 residues. From germline, CDR1 is SGHRS and CDR2 YFSETQ. Trimming cost V 0 bases and J 8 bases; bases outside gene matches: 5.

DNA of the CDR3: TGTGCCAGCAGCTTGGATAGCAGGAGCACTGAAGCTTTCTTT. It yields the protein CASSLDSRSTEAFF. The chain employs TRBV5-4 and TRBJ1-1; D gene uncertain. The V end was cut by 0 bases, the J end by 4 bases, with 10 bases between. The CDR3 sequence is 14 residues long. Germline V gene sequence: CDR1 SGHNT, CDR2 YYREEE (reference sequence).

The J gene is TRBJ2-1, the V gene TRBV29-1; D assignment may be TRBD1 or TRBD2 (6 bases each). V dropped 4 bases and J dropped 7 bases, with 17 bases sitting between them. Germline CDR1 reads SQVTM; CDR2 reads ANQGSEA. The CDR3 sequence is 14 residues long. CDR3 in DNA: TGCAGCGTTGCCTCGGGGGCGGTATTGAATGAGCAGTTCTTC. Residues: CSVASGAVLNEQFF.

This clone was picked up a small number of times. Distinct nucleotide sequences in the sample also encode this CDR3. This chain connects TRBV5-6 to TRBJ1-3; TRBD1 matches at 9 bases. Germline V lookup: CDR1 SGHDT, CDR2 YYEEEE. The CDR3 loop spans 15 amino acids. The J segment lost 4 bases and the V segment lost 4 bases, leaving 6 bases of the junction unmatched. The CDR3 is CASSPTGGTGNTIYF. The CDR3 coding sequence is TGTGCCAGCAGCCCAACAGGGGGCACGGGAAACACCATATATTTT.

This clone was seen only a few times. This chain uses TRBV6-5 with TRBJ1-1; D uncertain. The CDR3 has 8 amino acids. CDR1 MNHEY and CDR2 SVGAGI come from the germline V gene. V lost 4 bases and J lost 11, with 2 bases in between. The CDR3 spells CASSWAFF. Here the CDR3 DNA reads TGTGCCAGCAGTTGGGCTTTCTTT.

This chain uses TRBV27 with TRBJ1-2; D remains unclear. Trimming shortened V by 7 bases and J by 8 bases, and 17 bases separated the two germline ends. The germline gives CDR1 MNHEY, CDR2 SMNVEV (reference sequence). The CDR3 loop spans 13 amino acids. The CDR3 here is CASTDRPGGGYTF. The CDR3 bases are TGTGCCAGCACAGACCGTCCCGGCGGCGGCTACACCTTC.

The CDR3 DNA follows: TGCGCCAGCAGCTTGGACGGGACACCTGGCCAGCCCCAGCATTTT. Translating it yields CASSLDGTPGQPQHF. The V call is TRBV5-1, the J call TRBJ1-5, with D perhaps matching TRBD1 (6 bases). V lost 0 bases to trimming and J lost 7 bases, with 14 bases between them. The CDR3 sequence is 15 residues long. Looked up from germline, CDR1 is SGHRS and CDR2 is YFSETQ.

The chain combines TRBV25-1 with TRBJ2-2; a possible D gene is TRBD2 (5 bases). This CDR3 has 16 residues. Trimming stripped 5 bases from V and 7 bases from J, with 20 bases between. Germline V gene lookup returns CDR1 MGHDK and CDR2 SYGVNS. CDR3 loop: CASSSTWEQVGGELFF. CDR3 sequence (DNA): TGTGCCAGCAGTTCTACCTGGGAGCAAGTGGGCGGGGAGCTGTTTTTT.

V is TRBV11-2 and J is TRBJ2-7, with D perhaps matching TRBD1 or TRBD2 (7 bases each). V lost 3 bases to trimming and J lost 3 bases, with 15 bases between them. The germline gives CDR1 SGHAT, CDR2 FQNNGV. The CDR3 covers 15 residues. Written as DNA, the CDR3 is TGTGCCAGCAGCTTCTCAGGGGGACTACGCTACGAGCAGTACTTC. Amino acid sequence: CASSFSGGLRYEQYF.